Listed below are T cell receptor beta chains from one sample, sequenced in a study of T cell repertoires in cytomegalovirus infection. One entry per CDR3 protein, called by TCRdb with MiXCR from the reads. The data contain some 400,000 distinct CDR3 sequences, roughly 20% of them singletons. The sample comprised PBMCs. The receptors shown here come from a human donor in good health (CMV status not recorded). Some clones in this sample may be carry-over from other donors' samples. The conserved cysteine and the conserved F or W are not part of the CDR3 here. The order of the fields is J gene, D gene, V gene, CDR3 protein. A D gene is named only where the DNA matches it firmly.

TRBJ2-4 NA TRBV12-3/TRBV12-4 ASSLRPTGAKNIQY
TRBJ2-3 TRBD2 TRBV7-6 ASSLQLAANTDTQY
TRBJ2-1 TRBD2 TRBV7-8 ASSSWTRGDNEQF
TRBJ2-3 NA TRBV5-4 ASSSGGISDTQY
TRBJ1-1 NA TRBV5-6 ASIGQLNTEAF
TRBJ2-3 NA TRBV7-2 ASSLAVTNLAHTQY
TRBJ2-3 NA TRBV20-1 SAGGNRESPDTQY
TRBJ2-7 NA TRBV5-8 ASSLAGGAISYEQY
TRBJ1-1 TRBD1 TRBV4-3 ASSLIGKGAGTEAF
TRBJ2-7 TRBD2 TRBV5-4 ASSSSGGLNEQY
TRBJ1-1 TRBD1 TRBV12-3/TRBV12-4 ASSSPWTGALNTEAF
TRBJ2-3 NA TRBV12-3/TRBV12-4 ASSKTESTDTQY
TRBJ2-7 TRBD2 TRBV20-1 SARAWGGEQY
TRBJ2-3 NA TRBV7-6 ASSLYQSTDTQY
TRBJ1-4 NA TRBV7-2 ASSLIGTNEKLF
TRBJ2-7 NA TRBV12-3/TRBV12-4 ASSLVLYEQY
TRBJ2-2 NA TRBV6-5 ASSYSVNTGELF
TRBJ1-2 NA TRBV5-4 ASSLSQPRGYT
TRBJ2-3 TRBD1 TRBV7-8 ASHRGRTDTQY
TRBJ2-1 TRBD2 TRBV24-1 ATSEPGGQQF
TRBJ2-3 TRBD2 TRBV10-3 ATGGVGDPNTQY
TRBJ2-1 TRBD2 TRBV6-1 ASERTSGKGDEQF
TRBJ2-1 TRBD2 TRBV6-2/TRBV6-3 ASSVAGFSYNEQF
TRBJ1-1 NA TRBV30 AWRDSLFGITEAF
TRBJ1-2 TRBD1 TRBV12-3/TRBV12-4 ASSISGTGGSGYT
TRBJ1-1 NA TRBV5-5 ASSFIGSTEAF
TRBJ1-1 NA TRBV9 ASSVMGGGVNTEAF
TRBJ1-3 NA TRBV6-6 ASSHSNSNSGNTIY
TRBJ1-4 NA TRBV4-2 ASSPPPARTENEKLF
TRBJ2-7 NA TRBV20-1 SATRDNGYEQY
TRBJ2-6 TRBD1 TRBV7-8 ASSHIRRGLTGANVLT
TRBJ2-3 TRBD2 TRBV7-2 ASSLLAGGAYTDTQY
TRBJ1-2 NA TRBV7-2 ASSLGGTRGYT
TRBJ1-1 NA TRBV7-6 ASSDRTSEAF
TRBJ2-3 TRBD2 TRBV20-1 SASPTSGGPDTQY
TRBJ2-5 NA TRBV4-3 ASSQEYNAETQY
TRBJ1-1 NA TRBV3-1 ASSQLGVSAEAF
TRBJ2-5 NA TRBV7-2 ASSFQGGQETQY
TRBJ1-1 NA TRBV2 ASRVSATEAF
TRBJ1-2 TRBD1 TRBV20-1 SARAAGGYGGYT
TRBJ2-2 NA TRBV2 ASSDRASGELF
TRBJ2-7 NA TRBV6-6 ASSPDNSYEQY
TRBJ2-3 TRBD2 TRBV19 ASSITGTRTDTQY
TRBJ1-5 NA TRBV12-3/TRBV12-4 ASSRSMDNQPQH
TRBJ1-6 NA TRBV4-3 ASSQDPGRPTRPLH
TRBJ2-3 TRBD2 TRBV10-3 AIKAGGPGTQY
TRBJ1-2 NA TRBV7-2 ASSPQLRGGGRYGYT
TRBJ1-6 NA TRBV10-3 AISEGREGSPLH
TRBJ2-5 TRBD2 TRBV20-1 SARREATPSAQY
TRBJ1-4 TRBD1 TRBV10-3 AISAGQGDEKLF
TRBJ2-1 TRBD2 TRBV20-1 SARDSGGPESVGRNEQF
TRBJ2-3 TRBD2 TRBV2 ASSTGLAGGQAQY
TRBJ1-5 NA TRBV12-3/TRBV12-4 ASSLKGPYSNQPQH
TRBJ2-5 NA TRBV19 ASSIRSQQVYQETQY
TRBJ1-2 NA TRBV24-1 ATSDPGGDGYT